This T cell receptor (delta chain) was identified in a study of γδ T cells in repeated Plasmodium falciparum infection. Across the study: Age- and gender-matched Australian children served as comparison for malaria-exposed Malian children. Malian gammadelta TCRs were studied during no-transmission periods and across acute malaria episodes. Sampling occurred at baseline, pre-infection for selected infections, and 21 days post-infection. Study results and limitations: Repeated controlled infections reportedly drove waves of new clonotype selection in Vdelta2-negative, mostly Vdelta1+, gammadelta repertoires.

The CDR3 spans 23 residues. The trim removed 2 bases at V and 0 bases at J, leaving 25 bases unmatched. Per germline, CDR1 TSWWSYY and CDR2 QGS. This clone was counted between two and nine times. No antigen is known for it. TCRdb has a much larger clone's protein, which differs at residue 11 from the translation of this DNA, likely because of a read error; what is shown is the protein translated from the DNA. Bulk repertoires came from Vgamma9/Vdelta2+ or Vdelta2-negative gammadelta T cells flow-sorted from PBMC. TCRdb called clones from the multiplex PCR reads again using CATT. The sample holds roughly 50,000 delta-chain clones, 1.5% to 2% seen once.

The source is a pool of human donors (malaria-infected and uninfected, not separated). Sequenced input: gamma-delta T cells from blood. This chain uses TRDV1 with TRDJ1; TRDD2 agrees at 9 bases. The J gene, absent from TCRdb, was called here by matching the DNA to germline. In DNA form, the CDR3 reads TGTGCTCTTGGGGAAGGTTGGCCTTCCTACGGGCTGTGGAGGGGGCCCTACACCGATAAACTCATCTTT. Its protein product is CALGEGWPSYGLWRGPYTDKLIF.